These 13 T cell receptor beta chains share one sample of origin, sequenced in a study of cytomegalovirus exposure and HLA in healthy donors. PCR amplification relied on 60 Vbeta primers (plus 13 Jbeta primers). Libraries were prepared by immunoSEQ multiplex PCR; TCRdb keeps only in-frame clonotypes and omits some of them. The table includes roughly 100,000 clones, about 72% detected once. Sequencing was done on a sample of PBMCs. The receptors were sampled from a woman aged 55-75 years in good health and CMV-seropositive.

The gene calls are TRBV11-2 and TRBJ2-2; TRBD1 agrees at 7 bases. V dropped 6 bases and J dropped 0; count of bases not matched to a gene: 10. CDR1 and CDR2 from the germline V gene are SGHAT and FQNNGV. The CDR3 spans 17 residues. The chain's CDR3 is CASRGQDRRTNTGELFF. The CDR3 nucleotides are TGTGCCAGCAGAGGGCAGGACAGGCGAACGAACACCGGGGAGCTGTTTTTT.

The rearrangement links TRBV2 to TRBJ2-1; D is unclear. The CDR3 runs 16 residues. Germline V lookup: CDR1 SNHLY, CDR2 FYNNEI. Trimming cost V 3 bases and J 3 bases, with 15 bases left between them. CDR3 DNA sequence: TGTGCCAGCAGTGAGGCCCGAAACCCCATCTACAATGAGCAGTTCTTC. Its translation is CASSEARNPIYNEQFF.

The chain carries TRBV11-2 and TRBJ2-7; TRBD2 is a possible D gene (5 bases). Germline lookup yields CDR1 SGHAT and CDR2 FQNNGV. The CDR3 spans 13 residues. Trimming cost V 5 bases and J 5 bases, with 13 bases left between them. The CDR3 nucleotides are TGTGCCAGCAGCCCTAGGACTGTGGACGAGCAGTACTTC. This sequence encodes CASSPRTVDEQYF.

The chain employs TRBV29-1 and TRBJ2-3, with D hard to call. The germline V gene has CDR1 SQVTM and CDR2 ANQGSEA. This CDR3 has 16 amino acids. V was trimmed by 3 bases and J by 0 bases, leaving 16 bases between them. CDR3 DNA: TGCAGCGTTGACCTCCCCGAAATCAGTAGCACAGATACGCAGTATTTT. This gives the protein CSVDLPEISSTDTQYF.

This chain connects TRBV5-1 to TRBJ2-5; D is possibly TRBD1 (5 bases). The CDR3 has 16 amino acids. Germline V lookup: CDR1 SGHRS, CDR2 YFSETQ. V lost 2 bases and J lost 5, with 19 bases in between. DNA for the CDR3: TGCGCCAGCAGCTTCACCACGCGGTCCAAGGGGGAGACCCAGTACTTC. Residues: CASSFTTRSKGETQYF.

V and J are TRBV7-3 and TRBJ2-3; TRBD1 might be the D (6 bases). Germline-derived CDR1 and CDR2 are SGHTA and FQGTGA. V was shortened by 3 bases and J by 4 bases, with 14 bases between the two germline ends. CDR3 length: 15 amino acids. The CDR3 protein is CASSFVQGSPDTQYF. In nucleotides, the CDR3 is TGTGCCAGCAGCTTCGTACAGGGTAGTCCAGATACGCAGTATTTT.

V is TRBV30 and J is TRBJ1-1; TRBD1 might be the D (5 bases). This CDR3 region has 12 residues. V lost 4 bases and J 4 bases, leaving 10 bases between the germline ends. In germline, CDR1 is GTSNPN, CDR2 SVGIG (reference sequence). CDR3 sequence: CAWKWGLTEAFF. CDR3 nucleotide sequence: TGTGCCTGGAAATGGGGCCTCACTGAAGCTTTCTTT. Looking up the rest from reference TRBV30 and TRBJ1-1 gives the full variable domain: SQTIHQWPATLVQPVGSPLSLECTVEGTSNPNLYWYRQAAGRGLQLLFYSVGIGQISSEVPQNLSASRPQDRQFILSSKKLLLSDSGFYLCAWKWGLTEAFFGQGTRLTVV.

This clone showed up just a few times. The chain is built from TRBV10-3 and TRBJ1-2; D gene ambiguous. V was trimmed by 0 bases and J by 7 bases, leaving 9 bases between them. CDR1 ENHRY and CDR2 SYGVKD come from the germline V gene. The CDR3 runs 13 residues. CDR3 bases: TGTGCCATCAGTGAGTCGGCGGTAGGTGGCTACACCTTC. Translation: CAISESAVGGYTF.

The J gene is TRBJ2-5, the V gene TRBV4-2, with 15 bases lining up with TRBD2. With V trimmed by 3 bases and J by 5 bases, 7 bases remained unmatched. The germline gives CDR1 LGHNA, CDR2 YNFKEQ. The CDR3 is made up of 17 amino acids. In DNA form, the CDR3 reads TGTGCCAGCAGCCACTCGGGACTAGCGGGAGGTGGGGAGACCCAGTACTTC. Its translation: CASSHSGLAGGGETQYF.

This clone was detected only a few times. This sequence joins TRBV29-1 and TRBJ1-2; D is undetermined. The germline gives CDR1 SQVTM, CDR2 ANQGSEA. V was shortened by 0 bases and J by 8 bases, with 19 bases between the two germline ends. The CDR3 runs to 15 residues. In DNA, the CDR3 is TGCAGCGTTGAAGACGGGGTCAGAGGGCTGGGGGGCTACACCTTC. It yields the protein CSVEDGVRGLGGYTF.

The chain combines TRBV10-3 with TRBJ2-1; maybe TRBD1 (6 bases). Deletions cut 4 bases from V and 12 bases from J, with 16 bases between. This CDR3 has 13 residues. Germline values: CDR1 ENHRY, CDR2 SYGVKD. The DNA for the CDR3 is TGTGCCATCAGTGGCGTGACAGGCCATGGGCAGTTCTTC. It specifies CAISGVTGHGQFF.

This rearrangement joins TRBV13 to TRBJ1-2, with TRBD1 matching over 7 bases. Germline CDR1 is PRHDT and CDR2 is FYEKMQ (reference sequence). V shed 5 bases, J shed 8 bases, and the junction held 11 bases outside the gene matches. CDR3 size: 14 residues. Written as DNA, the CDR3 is TGTGCCAGCAGCGCCTGGACAGGCGGTCTAGGCTACACCTTC. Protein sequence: CASSAWTGGLGYTF. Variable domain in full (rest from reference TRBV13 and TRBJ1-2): AAGVIQSPRHLIKEKRETATLKCYPIPRHDTVYWYQQGPGQDPQFLISFYEKMQSDKGSIPDRFSAQQFSDYHSELNMSSLELGDSALYFCASSAWTGGLGYTFGSGTRLTVV.

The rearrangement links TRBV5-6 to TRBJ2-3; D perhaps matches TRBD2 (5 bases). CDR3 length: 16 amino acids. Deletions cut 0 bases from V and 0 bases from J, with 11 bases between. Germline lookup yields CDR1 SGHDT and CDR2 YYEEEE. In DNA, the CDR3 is TGTGCCAGCAGCTTGGGATTTCGCGGGAGCACAGATACGCAGTATTTT. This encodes CASSLGFRGSTDTQYF.